Listed below are T cell receptor beta chains from one sample, sequenced in a study of T cell responses to AZD1222 COVID-19 vaccine. Sequenced by immunoSEQ multiplex PCR; TCRdb stores in-frame clones only, minus some. The top ten clones hold approximately 10% of a sample with some 100,000 clones, 85% to 90% of them seen once. The sample consisted of peripheral blood, taken on day 0 of AZD1222 vaccination. The receptors come from an adult in good health. The CDR3 runs from the conserved cysteine through the conserved F or W. Fields, in order: J gene, V gene, D gene, CDR3 protein. The D gene is left open where the match is weak.

TRBJ1-5,TRBV28,NA,CASDSGNQPQHF
TRBJ2-7,TRBV9,NA,CASSISSSESYEQYF
TRBJ1-2,TRBV6-1,TRBD1,CASSETGGPTNYGYTF
TRBJ2-1,TRBV19,TRBD1,CASSIRRPGQGGDEQFF
TRBJ1-2,TRBV5-1,NA,CASSPVLSNYGYTF
TRBJ1-3,TRBV2,NA,CASRGVAGTSGNTIYF
TRBJ2-1,TRBV24-1,NA,CATSDPRTPGNEQFF
TRBJ1-1,TRBV12-3/TRBV12-4,NA,CASSLGRLTEAFF
TRBJ2-1,TRBV28,NA,CASSFTVYSNEQFF
TRBJ2-1,TRBV7-2,NA,CASSLRDTNEQFF
TRBJ1-5,TRBV30,NA,CAWSVRASNQPQHF
TRBJ1-1,TRBV18,NA,CASSRSDRPNTEAFF
TRBJ2-1,TRBV5-5,NA,CASSLADSANGYEQFF
TRBJ2-7,TRBV7-2,NA,CASSLVQGAYEQYF
TRBJ1-6,TRBV30,NA,CAWSEGYSPLHF
TRBJ2-7,TRBV5-6,TRBD2,CASSFGGGTHEQYF
TRBJ1-5,TRBV30,NA,CAWKGRNNQPQHF
TRBJ2-7,TRBV2,TRBD1,CASSLIMDRGYEQYF
TRBJ2-2,TRBV9,NA,CASSVDPTGTGELFF
TRBJ2-7,TRBV28,TRBD2,CASSGPMGLAGYEQYF
TRBJ1-1,TRBV5-6,TRBD1,CASSLGATGLNTEAFF
TRBJ1-3,TRBV5-4,NA,CASSLEYGNTIYF
TRBJ2-1,TRBV2,NA,CASRRNSGVSYNEQFF
TRBJ2-6,TRBV7-2,NA,CASSHSGANVLTF
TRBJ1-3,TRBV6-5,NA,CATQNTNSGNTIYF
TRBJ1-5,TRBV5-1,TRBD1,CASSWGTGEGQPQHF
TRBJ1-4,TRBV28,NA,CASSLFSRRIEKLFF
TRBJ2-5,TRBV10-3,TRBD2,CAISEGSGGPPSETQYF
TRBJ1-3,TRBV6-5,NA,CASRSSGNTIYF
TRBJ2-3,TRBV9,NA,CASSRARAGTDTQYF
TRBJ1-1,TRBV5-5,NA,CASSLTGEEAFF